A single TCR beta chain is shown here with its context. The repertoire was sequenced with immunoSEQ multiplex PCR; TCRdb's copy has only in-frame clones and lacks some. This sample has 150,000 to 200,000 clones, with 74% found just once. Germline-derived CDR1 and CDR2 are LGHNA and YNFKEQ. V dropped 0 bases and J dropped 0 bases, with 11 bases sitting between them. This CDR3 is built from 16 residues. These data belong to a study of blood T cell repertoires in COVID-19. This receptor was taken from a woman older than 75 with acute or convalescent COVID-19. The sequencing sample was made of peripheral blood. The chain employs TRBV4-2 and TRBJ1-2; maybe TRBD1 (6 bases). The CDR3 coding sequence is TGTGCCAGCAGCCAAGACAGGGGAAATTCTAACTATGGCTACACCTTC. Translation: CASSQDRGNSNYGYTF.